This T cell receptor beta chain was recovered during a study of T cell responses to AZD1222 COVID-19 vaccine (dated by TCRdb to about 2021). The study in broad terms: TCR sequencing was performed for 233 trial participants, of whom 200 to 220 were given two doses of AZD1222 and roughly 25 were given two doses of MenACWY control vaccine. Trial participants were enrolled by age into 18-55, 56-69 and 70-plus year subgroups, with roughly 160, 29 and 62 TCR-sequenced participants respectively.

The sample's time point, from its label and the paper: about 28 days (+/-7) after the second vaccine dose. AZD1222 recipients with second doses at about 4 weeks or about 12 weeks were pooled, because spike-specific TCR depth and breadth did not differ between schedules. The vaccinee samples were drawn from two UK trials, COV001 and COV002, one of which was a single-blind randomized controlled phase 2/3 trial testing AZD1222 (ChAdOx1 nCoV-19) in healthy adults. For TCRbeta chain sequencing, PBMC samples were collected from trial participants at day 0 and at day 28 after the second dose. The count of this clone is one. It has no known antigen specificity. The sample holds no much larger clone one base away, and base qualities are not on file. The full study reports these points: Because no samples from the day 14 peak response were available, repertoires could be characterized only after the peak T cell response. Nearly half of unique spike-specific TCRs reportedly recognized epitopes outside regions mutated in the B.1.351 and B.1.1.7 variants. The 56-69-year group was small, and its depth increase did not reach significance, likely because of low power. Participants were mostly white British, with more females than males. The authors suggested clonal diversity may have been underestimated. Conclusions about previously exposed vaccinees are limited, since just 6 or 7 AZD1222 recipients were seropositive for SARS-CoV-2 at baseline. After two AZD1222 doses, spike-specific TCR breadth and depth were significantly higher than at day 0 and than in MenACWY recipients. The vaccine-associated CD4 TCRs covered the entire spike protein, and the dominant responses fell in regions 160-218 and 743-854.

The CDR3 regions of human TCRbeta chains were analyzed by immunosequencing. For the original study's pipeline: TCRs in the repertoires were matched against a reference library of SARS-CoV-2-specific TCRs that had been generated with the MIRA antigen-specificity platform. Breadth meant the fraction of unique TCRs that were SARS-CoV-2-associated, whereas depth meant the fraction of total T cells that were SARS-CoV-2-associated. Each spike-specific TCR was assigned to its reactive spike region and to a CD4 or CD8 class using the MIRA data. Log10-transformed breadth and depth values were compared by one-way ANOVA with Sidak's multiple comparisons tests. In its TCRdb copy, this immuneACCESS table keeps in-frame sequences only and misses some clones. Where compared with another copy, unresolved V genes explain less than half of these, and the others have no known cause. V, J and clone size derive from that table, while D and trimming were established from the DNA sequence. This sample lists around 100,000 clones; around 85% were detected once. Around 5% of the sample is held by the ten biggest clonotypes.

Source: peripheral blood, taken 28 days after the second AZD1222 dose. This TCR was recovered from an adult who received the AZD1222 COVID-19 vaccine.

The nucleotide sequence is given as TGTGCCAGCAGCCGGCTCGGTCAGCGGGGGAGCACAGATACGCAGTATTTT. Translated, this is CASSRLGQRGSTDTQYF. In this chain, TRBV2 is recombined with TRBJ2-3; a stretch of 8 junction bases matches TRBD2. The CDR3, cysteine through phenylalanine, is 17 amino acids long. Left in the record is the CDR3 DNA by itself, 51 bases read in frame from the first base. V lost 6 bases and J lost 0 bases, and the count of bases not matched to a germline gene is 11. The CDR1 and CDR2 encoded by the germline V gene are SNHLY and FYNNEI. The entire variable domain, with the stretches around the CDR3 drawn from the reference TRBV2 and TRBJ2-3 proteins, is EPEVTQTPSHQVTQMGQEVILRCVPISNHLYFYWYRQILGQKVEFLVSFYNNEISEKSEIFDDQFSVERPDGSNFTLKIRSTKLEDSAMYFCASSRLGQRGSTDTQYFGPGTRLTVL.